This TCR beta chain was retrieved from a study of blood T cell repertoires in COVID-19 (dated by TCRdb to the early 2020s). Broadly, across the study: Collaborator samples came from the United States, Italy and Spain and covered acute and convalescent phases of COVID-19. The material from the prospective study consisted of cDNA or gDNA derived from T cells, B-cell-depleted T cells, or PBMCs. Subjects who had been exposed to COVID-19, were actively infected with it, or had recovered from it provided the deeply sampled blood TCRbeta repertoires that made up the dataset. A freely available public database, intended as a resource for researchers studying the immune response to SARS-CoV-2, is where the repertoires were released. Samples were obtained from the ongoing ImmuneRACE study (first 160 participants) and from 1,200 or so subjects provided by 6 global collaborators. Nearly every sample came with metadata listing a de-identified subject ID, COVID-19 status, age in years and sex. Where available, HLA class I and class II types were taken from metadata supplied by the sample provider and were not determined by assay-based typing. Overall results and qualifications from the work: Clinical and demographic metadata were provided uncurated, with the amount varying by source and participant.

The collaborating institutions used their own protocols to collect whole blood in K2EDTA tubes. For TCRbeta analysis, collaborator samples were shipped as frozen whole blood, as isolated PBMCs, or as DNA extracted from either sample type. With regard to this clone: Its specific antigen is unknown. The sample holds no much larger clone one base away, and base qualities are not on file.

TCRbeta CDR3 regions were amplified from genomic DNA by means of the immunoSEQ Assay, a bias-controlled multiplex PCR. The authors' pipeline ran thus. Nucleated cell counts per sample were estimated from amplification of reference gene primers within the assay. To quantify the absolute abundance of each unique TCRbeta CDR3 rearrangement, sequence reads were collapsed and filtered. Productive Simpson clonality was computed per sample as the square root of Simpson's diversity index over productive rearrangements. The source is immuneACCESS, and TCRdb retained only in-frame sequences with V and J called. Part of the clones is not carried over; for the studies checked, unresolved V genes explain less than half of this, and the remainder is unexplained. For V, J and clone size, that table is used; D and trimming come from the DNA. This sample is represented by approximately 210,000 clones; around 82% of them were singletons. The ten biggest clones cover more than 10% of the sample.

Including cysteine and phenylalanine, the CDR3 has 16 amino acids. Left in the record is the CDR3 DNA by itself, 48 bases read in frame from the first base. CDR1 GTSNPN and CDR2 SVGIG are derived from the germline V gene (reference sequence). V loses 2 bases of germline sequence and J loses 4 bases, and the interval between the two ends is 20 bases. Rearrangement joined TRBV30 to TRBJ1-2, with an unclear D gene assignment. This TCR was sampled from a woman in her thirties or forties with acute or convalescent COVID-19. Specimen: peripheral blood. The CDR3 in this case is CAWSPPAGNQIYGYTF. The bases read TGTGCCTGGAGTCCCCCGGCGGGGAATCAAATCTATGGCTACACCTTC.